This T cell receptor (beta chain) was obtained from a study of PD-1 blockade in classical Hodgkin lymphoma (dated by TCRdb to 2019 to 2021). Regarding the study in general: Nivolumab dosing was 3 mg/kg intravenously every 2 weeks, continuing until either disease progression or unacceptable toxicity. The study used CyTOF and TCR beta sequencing to define a peripheral blood immune signature of response to PD-1 blockade in classical Hodgkin lymphoma.

As for this clone: Its antigen specificity is not known. Base qualities were left out, and no much larger clone turns up one base away.

Clipping removes 0 bases from V and 9 bases from J, with 7 as the unmatched junction base count. The CDR3 runs 15 amino acids, cysteine and phenylalanine included. Only the CDR3 region is kept as DNA, spanning 45 bases read in frame from base 1. Via the germline V gene, CDR1 is SGHRS and CDR2 YFSETQ. The full study reports these points: Baseline TCR diversity was reported as lower in newly diagnosed patients than in healthy donors, and lower still in relapsed/refractory patients. The study was restricted to a single clinical trial cohort, and the causes of repertoire differences, possibly disease activity or prior therapy, were left undefined. Lower diversity was seen in patients whose nivolumab began less than 1 year after ASCT, and these patients were left out of later analyses so that immune reconstitution would not confound the results. CD4+ but not CD8+ TCR diversity rose significantly by C4D1 (p=0.0027 vs p=0.16), most apparent in complete responders (p=0.02). Baseline diversity similar to that of newly diagnosed patients was observed in trial patients achieving complete response, whereas significantly lower diversity was observed in partial responders and progressors.

The time point label corresponds to: cycle 4 day 1 (C4D1), after five to seven weeks of nivolumab. Every trial patient had relapsed following autologous stem cell transplantation, and prior brentuximab vedotin exposure was what differed among cohorts A, B and C. The trial cohort was composed of about 60 patients with relapsed/refractory classical Hodgkin lymphoma, for whom complete response, partial response or progressive disease was recorded as best overall response. Single-agent nivolumab was administered to trial patients in the multi-cohort phase II CheckMate 205 trial. An independent review committee assessed best overall response by applying the 2007 International Working Group response criteria. Trial PBMCs were collected immediately before nivolumab initiation (C1D1) and during therapy at cycle 2 day 1 and cycle 4 day 1. After peripheral blood was drawn into 8 mL Vacutainer Cell Preparation Tubes, PBMCs were isolated by centrifugation and then cryopreserved.

The Qiagen DNeasy kit was used to extract genomic DNA from unsorted PBMCs and from the negatively selected CD4+ and CD8+ fractions. Amplification of TCR beta CDR3 regions was done by immunoSEQ multiplex PCR with primers that anneal to V and J segments. A synthetic immune receptor repertoire was used to minimize amplification bias, and remaining bias was computationally removed after sequencing. The authors' pipeline ran thus. Custom Python scripts were used to quantify repertoire diversity as the Shannon entropy index. Unsorted, CD4+ and CD8+ repertoires were examined separately, except in combined analyses, for which CD4+ and CD8+ sequences were merged in silico. A clone counted as expanded when the clone's frequency after treatment rose at least 2-fold relative to C1D1, and clones undetected at baseline were given a pseudocount of 0.5. Clones with 0 or 1 copy at C1D1 were defined as singleton clones, while clones with 2 or more copies were defined as non-singleton clones. By matching protein sequences in sorted samples from the same patient, clones expanded in unsorted samples were annotated as CD4+, CD8+ or unknown. Wilcoxon tests on paired samples were used to test changes in diversity from C1D1 to C4D1. Drawn from immuneACCESS, this table holds only the in-frame rearrangements with V and J called that TCRdb kept. Clones are partly lost; checked studies trace under half to an unresolved V gene and leave the rest unexplained. Clone size and the V and J calls come from that table; the DNA yielded D and trimming. This sample holds roughly 60,000 clones; less than 95% were observed only once. The ten largest clonotypes hold around 10% of the sample.

The rearrangement joined TRBV5-1 to TRBJ1-5; 9 nucleotides in the junction match TRBD1. The specimen comprised peripheral blood mononuclear cells (PBMCs), sampled before the fourth cycle of nivolumab. The clonotype was recovered from a human donor with classical Hodgkin lymphoma. CDR3 protein: CASSLGTGGWRPQHF. The bases are TGCGCCAGCAGCTTGGGTACAGGGGGCTGGCGGCCCCAGCATTTT.